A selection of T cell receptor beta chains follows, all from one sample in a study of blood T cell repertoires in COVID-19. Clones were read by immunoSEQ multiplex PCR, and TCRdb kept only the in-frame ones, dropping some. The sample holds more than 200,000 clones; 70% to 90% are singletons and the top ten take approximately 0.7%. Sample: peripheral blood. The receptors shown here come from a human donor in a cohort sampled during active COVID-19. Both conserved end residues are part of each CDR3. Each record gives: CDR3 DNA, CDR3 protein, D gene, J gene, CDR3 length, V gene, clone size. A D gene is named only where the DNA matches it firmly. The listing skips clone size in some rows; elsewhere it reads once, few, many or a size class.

cdr3_nt: TGTGCCAGCAGCTCCAGGACTAGCGGGACTTTAAATGAGCAGTTCTTC
cdr3_aa: CASSSRTSGTLNEQFF
d_call: TRBD2
j_call: TRBJ2-1
cdr3_length: 16
v_call: TRBV7-2
clone_size: .

cdr3_nt: TGTGCCAGTACCACAGCAACAGGGGGCGGCACTGAAGCTTTCTTT
cdr3_aa: CASTTATGGGTEAFF
d_call: TRBD1
j_call: TRBJ1-1
cdr3_length: 15
v_call: TRBV19
clone_size: few

cdr3_nt: TGTGCCAGCAGCTCCCCGAAACAGGGCAATGGCTACACCTTC
cdr3_aa: CASSSPKQGNGYTF
d_call: .
j_call: TRBJ1-2
cdr3_length: 14
v_call: TRBV7-6
clone_size: .

cdr3_nt: TGTGCTAGTGGTTTGGGCGATCAGCCCCAGCATTTT
cdr3_aa: CASGLGDQPQHF
d_call: .
j_call: TRBJ1-5
cdr3_length: 12
v_call: TRBV12-5
clone_size: few

cdr3_nt: TGCGCCAGCAGGCGCGGGGTTGAGGCAACTAATGAAAAACTGTTTTTT
cdr3_aa: CASRRGVEATNEKLFF
d_call: .
j_call: TRBJ1-4
cdr3_length: 16
v_call: TRBV5-1
clone_size: few

cdr3_nt: TGTGCCAGCAATAAACAGGAGCCACTAGCGGGATACGAGCAGTACTTC
cdr3_aa: CASNKQEPLAGYEQYF
d_call: TRBD2
j_call: TRBJ2-7
cdr3_length: 16
v_call: TRBV2
clone_size: .

cdr3_nt: TGTGCCACCAGTGAAGCGGGGGGGCAATCCCGCTACAATGAGCAGTTCTTC
cdr3_aa: CATSEAGGQSRYNEQFF
d_call: TRBD2
j_call: TRBJ2-1
cdr3_length: 17
v_call: TRBV24-1
clone_size: .

cdr3_nt: TGTGCCTGGAGTGTGGGAGGGGGTTTTTCACCCCTCCACTTT
cdr3_aa: CAWSVGGGFSPLHF
d_call: .
j_call: TRBJ1-6
cdr3_length: 14
v_call: TRBV30
clone_size: .

cdr3_nt: TGTGCCAGCACCCCCCTCAGCGGGTCCTACTACGAGCAGTACTTC
cdr3_aa: CASTPLSGSYYEQYF
d_call: .
j_call: TRBJ2-7
cdr3_length: 15
v_call: TRBV6-6
clone_size: once

cdr3_nt: TGTGCCAGCAGCTTGGGGCGGCCTAGCACAGATACGCAGTATTTT
cdr3_aa: CASSLGRPSTDTQYF
d_call: .
j_call: TRBJ2-3
cdr3_length: 15
v_call: TRBV7-6
clone_size: .

cdr3_nt: TGCAGCGTCCAGAAGGACAGGGCAGGGGAGCAGTACTTC
cdr3_aa: CSVQKDRAGEQYF
d_call: TRBD1
j_call: TRBJ2-7
cdr3_length: 13
v_call: TRBV29-1
clone_size: .

cdr3_nt: TGTGCCAGCACCAACCCAGGGCAGGCGAACGAGCAGTACTTC
cdr3_aa: CASTNPGQANEQYF
d_call: .
j_call: TRBJ2-7
cdr3_length: 14
v_call: TRBV6-5
clone_size: .

cdr3_nt: TGTGCCAGCAGCGTAGACCAGGATCCGGGCACAGATACGCAGTATTTT
cdr3_aa: CASSVDQDPGTDTQYF
d_call: .
j_call: TRBJ2-3
cdr3_length: 16
v_call: TRBV9
clone_size: .

cdr3_nt: TGTGCCAGCTCACCACGGACAGACTTTTCCTACGAGCAGTACTTC
cdr3_aa: CASSPRTDFSYEQYF
d_call: .
j_call: TRBJ2-7
cdr3_length: 15
v_call: TRBV18
clone_size: .

cdr3_nt: TGTGCCAGCAGTTTTAGCGGGGCCGACGAGCAGTACTTC
cdr3_aa: CASSFSGADEQYF
d_call: TRBD2
j_call: TRBJ2-7
cdr3_length: 13
v_call: TRBV6-5
clone_size: .

cdr3_nt: TGTGCCAGCAGCTTATCCAGGGTCAAAAATCAGCCCCAGCATTTT
cdr3_aa: CASSLSRVKNQPQHF
d_call: .
j_call: TRBJ1-5
cdr3_length: 15
v_call: TRBV7-2
clone_size: .